This T cell receptor (beta chain) was identified in a study of blood T cell repertoires in COVID-19. Turning to the study itself: T cells, B-cell-depleted T cells, or PBMCs supplied cDNA or gDNA.

Authors' analysis steps: Cell counts per sample came from amplifying reference gene primers. Produced via immunoSEQ multiplex PCR; TCRdb's table is partial and in-frame only. V and J calls and clone size are as listed in that table; D and trimming were resolved from the DNA. The sample holds 100,000 or so clones, approximately 90% seen once. V lost 3 bases and J lost 2, with 11 bases in between. The CDR3 is made up of 14 amino acids. The chain couples TRBV5-3 to TRBJ1-1; D call uncertain. TRBV5-3 carries the ORF label, with uncertain function. This receptor was taken from a woman aged 50 to 60 in a cohort sampled during active COVID-19. Sequencing was done on a sample of peripheral blood. The CDR3 reads CARSSSAVNTEAFF. The CDR3 coding sequence is TGTGCCAGAAGCTCATCCGCGGTTAACACTGAAGCTTTCTTT.